The clone carrying this TCR beta chain was found once. This CDR3 is 14 amino acids long. Trimming removed 6 bases from V and 6 bases from J, with 12 bases in between. Germline CDR1 reads MNHEY; CDR2 reads SVGAGI. TCRdb's copy holds only in-frame clones and misses some; the assay was immunoSEQ multiplex PCR. The table includes approximately 160,000 clones, approximately 80% detected once. The entry originates in a study of blood T cell repertoires in COVID-19. Looking at the study overall: In each case, the material was cDNA or gDNA derived from T cells, B-cell-depleted T cells, or PBMCs.

This clonotype was sampled from a woman aged 50 to 60 in a cohort sampled during active or convalescent COVID-19. The specimen was peripheral blood. J is TRBJ1-6 and V is TRBV6-5; D unresolved. CDR3 DNA sequence: TGTGCCAGCAGGTGGACTGGCGTTAATTCACCCCTCCACTTT. Translated, it gives CASRWTGVNSPLHF.